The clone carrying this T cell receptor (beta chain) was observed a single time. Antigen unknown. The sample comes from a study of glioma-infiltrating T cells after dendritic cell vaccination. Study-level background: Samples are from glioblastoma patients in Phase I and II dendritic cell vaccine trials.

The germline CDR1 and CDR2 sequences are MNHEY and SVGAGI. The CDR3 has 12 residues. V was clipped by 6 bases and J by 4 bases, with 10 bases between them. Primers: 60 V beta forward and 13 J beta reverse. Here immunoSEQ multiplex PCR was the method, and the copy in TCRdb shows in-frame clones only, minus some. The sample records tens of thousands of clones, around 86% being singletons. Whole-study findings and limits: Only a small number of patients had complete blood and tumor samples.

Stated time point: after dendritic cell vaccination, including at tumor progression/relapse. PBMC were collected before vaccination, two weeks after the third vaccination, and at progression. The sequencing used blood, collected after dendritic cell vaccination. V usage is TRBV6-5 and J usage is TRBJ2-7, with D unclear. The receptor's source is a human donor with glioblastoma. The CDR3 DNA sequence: TGTGCCAGCAGACGACACCAATACGAGCAGTACTTC. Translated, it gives CASRRHQYEQYF.